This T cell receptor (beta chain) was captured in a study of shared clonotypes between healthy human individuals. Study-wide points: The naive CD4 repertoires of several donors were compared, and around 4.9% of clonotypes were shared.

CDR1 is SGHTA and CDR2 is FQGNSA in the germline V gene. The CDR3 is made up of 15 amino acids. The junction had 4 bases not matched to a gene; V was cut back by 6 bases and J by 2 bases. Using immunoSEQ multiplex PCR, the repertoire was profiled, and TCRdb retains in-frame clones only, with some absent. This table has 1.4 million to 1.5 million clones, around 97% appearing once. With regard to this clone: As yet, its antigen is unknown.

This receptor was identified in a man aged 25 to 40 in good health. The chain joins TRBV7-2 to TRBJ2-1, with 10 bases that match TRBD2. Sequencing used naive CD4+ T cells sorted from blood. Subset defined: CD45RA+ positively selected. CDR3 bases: TGTGCCAGCAGTCCTAGCGGGAGCACCTACAATGAGCAGTTCTTC. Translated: CASSPSGSTYNEQFF.